The clone carrying this TCR beta chain showed up just a few times. The data originate from a study of glioma-infiltrating T cells. The length of the CDR3 is 15 residues. The V and J ends lost 5 bases and 4 bases, in that order; junction bases with no gene match: 4. The germline CDR1 and CDR2 sequences are SEHNR and FQNEAQ (reference sequence). Amplification of TCR alpha and beta CDR3 regions from RNA used iRepertoire nested multiplex PCR. TCRdb passed the multiplex PCR reads through MiXCR, listing each CDR3 protein once. This sample carries 100,000 to 150,000 distinct CDR3 sequences, 20% to 25% of them seen once, and the ten largest clones take about 15%.

Sequencing was performed on glioma tissue, nonneoplastic brain tissue, or PBMCs (not recorded which). The clonotype originates from a human donor with low-grade glioma or glioblastoma, undergoing nonglioma brain surgery, or in good health (not recorded which). The chain uses TRBV7-9 and TRBJ2-6, with 8 nucleotides matching TRBD2. CDR3 residues: CASSDGGAGANVLTF. The CDR3 DNA follows: TGTGCCAGCAGCGACGGGGGGGCCGGGGCCAACGTCCTGACTTTC.